One and the same sample provided the 17 T cell receptor beta chains below, sequenced in a study of T cell responses to AZD1222 COVID-19 vaccine. The data were produced by immunoSEQ multiplex PCR, yet TCRdb's version contains in-frame clones alone and is incomplete. This table has under 150,000 clones, roughly 90% appearing once. The starting material was peripheral blood, obtained on day 0 of AZD1222 vaccination. These receptors all stem from an adult in good health.

The rearrangement joins TRBV5-4 to TRBJ1-5; possibly TRBD1 for D (6 bases). The CDR3 consists of 15 residues. CDR1 and CDR2 (germline): SGHNT, YYREEE (reference sequence). V lost 3 bases and J lost 0, with 10 bases in between. Written as DNA, the CDR3 is TGTGCCAGCAGCTCGGGGGGCGGTAGCAATCAGCCCCAGCATTTT. Protein sequence: CASSSGGGSNQPQHF.

This chain joins TRBV18 and TRBJ1-5; 7 bases map to TRBD1. J gave up 4 bases and V 3 bases, and 6 bases lay outside the gene matches. CDR1 and CDR2 from the germline V gene are KGHSH and LQKENI. There are 15 residues in the CDR3. CDR3: CASSPGTAVNQPQHF. In DNA form, the CDR3 reads TGTGCCAGCTCACCCGGGACAGCAGTTAATCAGCCCCAGCATTTT.

This rearrangement joins TRBV7-8 to TRBJ2-7; a possible D gene is TRBD2 (6 bases). Germline V lookup: CDR1 SGHVS, CDR2 FQNEAQ. The CDR3 is 15 amino acids. V dropped 5 bases and J dropped 2 bases, with 16 bases sitting between them. CDR3 loop: CASSARGVPTYEQYF. Written as DNA, the CDR3 is TGTGCCAGCAGCGCCCGCGGGGTACCCACCTACGAGCAGTACTTC.

The genes are TRBV7-2 and TRBJ1-6; D ambiguous. V shed 0 bases and J shed 7 bases, with 13 bases lying between them. CDR1 SGHTA and CDR2 FQGNSA come from the germline V gene. This CDR3 has 16 residues. CDR3 residues: CASSLAGLSTNSPLHF. DNA of the CDR3: TGTGCCAGCAGCTTAGCCGGATTATCTACGAATTCACCCCTCCACTTT.

The chain couples TRBV9 to TRBJ1-2, with D possibly being TRBD1 (6 bases). V lost 4 bases to trimming and J lost 0 bases, with 16 bases between them. The CDR3 is 16 amino acids. Germline V gene sequence: CDR1 SGDLS, CDR2 YYNGEE. The CDR3 loop is CASSSSGTTSNYGYTF. In DNA, the CDR3 is TGTGCCAGCAGCAGCTCCGGGACAACTTCTAACTATGGCTACACCTTC.

This clone occurred once. J is TRBJ1-1 and V is TRBV4-1; D is undetermined. The CDR3 loop spans 11 amino acids. Trimming removed 1 base from V and 5 bases from J, with 2 bases in between. CDR1 and CDR2 (germline): MGHRA, YSYEKL. CDR3 residues: CASSQATEAFF. DNA for the CDR3: TGCGCCAGCAGCCAAGCTACTGAAGCTTTCTTT.

The chain carries TRBV6-5 and TRBJ2-7; D is uncertain. There are 15 residues in the CDR3. Germline loops: CDR1 MNHEY, CDR2 SVGAGI. Trimming cost V 2 bases and J 7 bases, with 18 bases left between them. The CDR3 is CASSYAGPTSAEQYF. The CDR3 bases are TGTGCCAGCAGTTACGCCGGACCGACCTCTGCGGAGCAGTACTTC.

The genes are TRBV5-4 and TRBJ1-1, with D possibly TRBD1 on 6 matching bases. Germline CDR1 is SGHNT and CDR2 is YYREEE (reference sequence). The V end lost 5 bases, the J end lost 1 base, and 15 bases lay between the germline ends. The CDR3 extends over 15 amino acids. CDR3 residues: CASSPIRGPNTEAFF. In DNA, the CDR3 is TGTGCCAGCAGTCCAATCAGGGGACCGAACACTGAAGCTTTCTTT. Looking up the rest from reference TRBV5-4 and TRBJ1-1 gives the full variable domain: ETGVTQSPTHLIKTRGQQVTLRCSSQSGHNTVSWYQQALGQGPQFIFQYYREEENGRGNFPPRFSGLQFPNYSSELNVNALELDDSALYLCASSPIRGPNTEAFFGQGTRLTVV.

This chain uses TRBV5-1 with TRBJ1-5, with 7 positions matching TRBD1. The length of the CDR3 is 15 residues. The junction had 4 bases not matched to a gene; V was cut back by 0 bases and J by 4 bases. The germline V gene has CDR1 SGHRS and CDR2 YFSETQ. The CDR3 bases are TGCGCCAGCAGCTTGGGACAGGGCCCTAATCAGCCCCAGCATTTT. Its protein is CASSLGQGPNQPQHF.

This chain uses TRBV3-1 (or the pseudogene TRBV3-2) with TRBJ1-1, with TRBD1 as a possible D gene (5 bases). CDR3 size: 14 residues. From germline, CDR1 is LGHDT and CDR2 YNNKEL (reference sequence). Trimming removed 4 bases from V and 1 base from J, with 10 bases in between. The CDR3 nucleotides read TGTGCCAGCAGCCGGACTACAGGGAACACTGAAGCTTTCTTT. Translating it yields CASSRTTGNTEAFF.

This clone was counted a few times. The J gene is TRBJ1-1, the V gene TRBV10-3; D might be TRBD1 (6 bases). The CDR3 loop spans 16 amino acids. Germline V gene lookup returns CDR1 ENHRY and CDR2 SYGVKD. V was clipped by 2 bases and J by 8 bases, with 21 bases between them. CDR3: CAISERDTSLPGEAFF. In DNA form, the CDR3 reads TGTGCCATCAGTGAGAGGGACACCTCCCTCCCCGGAGAAGCTTTCTTT.

The genes are TRBV19 and TRBJ1-6; 10 bases agree with TRBD1. V was pared by 6 bases and J by 9 bases, with 5 bases of the junction left unmatched. The CDR3 covers 14 residues. Germline V gene lookup returns CDR1 LNHDA and CDR2 SQIVND (reference sequence). CDR3 coding DNA: TGTGCCAGTAGCACGGGACAGGGGATTTCACCCCTCCACTTT. It translates to CASSTGQGISPLHF.

This chain links TRBV30 with TRBJ1-1; D is undetermined. V was shortened by 8 bases and J by 2 bases, with 15 bases between the two germline ends. Germline V gene sequence: CDR1 GTSNPN, CDR2 SVGIG (reference sequence). The CDR3 consists of 13 residues. The CDR3 DNA sequence: TGTGCCGGCCCGCGTCGGGGTAACACTGAAGCTTTCTTT. Its protein product is CAGPRRGNTEAFF.

The chain links TRBV5-6 to TRBJ2-4, with 7 bases aligning to TRBD2. The CDR3 contains 15 residues. V dropped 4 bases and J dropped 0; count of bases not matched to a gene: 4. CDR1 is SGHDT and CDR2 is YYEEEE in the germline V gene. The CDR3 nucleotides are TGTGCCAGCAGCCATAGCGGGTTAGCCAAAAACATTCAGTACTTC. Protein: CASSHSGLAKNIQYF.

The rearrangement links TRBV12-3 or TRBV12-4 to TRBJ2-7; maybe TRBD1 (6 bases). Trimming cost V 5 bases and J 3 bases, with 11 bases left between them. The CDR3 is made up of 13 amino acids. The CDR3 here is CASSRTDLYEQYF. For the CDR3, the DNA is TGTGCCAGCAGTCGGACAGACCTCTACGAGCAGTACTTC.

The rearrangement uses TRBV18 and TRBJ1-1; D call uncertain. Trimming shortened V by 1 base and J by 4 bases, and 16 bases separated the two germline ends. CDR3 length: 16 residues. Germline CDR1 is KGHSH and CDR2 is LQKENI. The CDR3 DNA reads TGTGCCAGCTCACCACGGGAGGGCTTGGGATCCACTGAAGCTTTCTTT. This translates into CASSPREGLGSTEAFF.

V is TRBV13 and J is TRBJ1-1, with D unclear. This CDR3 spans 15 amino acids. V gave up 1 base and J gave up 2 bases, with 11 bases separating them. CDR1 and CDR2 (germline): PRHDT, FYEKMQ (reference sequence). In DNA form, the CDR3 reads TGTGCCAGCAGCTTAGATGGGAGATACAACACTGAAGCTTTCTTT. Translated, it gives CASSLDGRYNTEAFF.